The rows below give T cell receptor beta chains drawn from one sample of a study of cytomegalovirus exposure and HLA in healthy donors. Using immunoSEQ multiplex PCR, the repertoire was profiled, and TCRdb retains in-frame clones only, with some absent. The specimen's table records about 200,000 clones. What was sequenced was PBMCs. These receptors all stem from a girl aged 2-15 years in good health and CMV-seropositive. CDR3s include the opening cysteine and the closing phenylalanine or tryptophan. The D gene is left open where the match is weak.

>TRBV7-3|TRBJ2-1|TRBD1
TGTGCCAGCAGCCCCCGAAACAGGGGAGACAATGAGCAGTTCTTC
CASSPRNRGDNEQFF
>TRBV7-9|TRBJ1-1|TRBD1
TGTGCCAGCAGCCAAGATACAGGGGGGAACACTGAAGCTTTCTTT
CASSQDTGGNTEAFF
>TRBV15|TRBJ2-7|TRBD1
TGTGCCACCAGCAGAGCTCCGGGACAGGGAGCTTACGAGCAGTACTTC
CATSRAPGQGAYEQYF
>TRBV30|TRBJ2-3|NA
TGTGCCTGGAGTACAGGAGATTTCGATACGCAGTATTTT
CAWSTGDFDTQYF
>TRBV5-6|TRBJ2-7|TRBD1
TGTGCCAGCAGCCACGGGACAGGGGAGGGGTACGAGCAGTACTTC
CASSHGTGEGYEQYF
>TRBV19|TRBJ2-2|NA
TGTGCCAGTATGGCACCGGGTCAACCCCCCGGGGAGCTGTTTTTT
CASMAPGQPPGELFF
>TRBV13|TRBJ2-7|TRBD1
TGTGCCAGCAGGGGACAGGGGTCCTACGAGCAGTACTTC
CASRGQGSYEQYF
>TRBV7-2|TRBJ2-3|NA
TGTGCCAGCAGCCGCAGACAGGTTTTCATCACAGATACGCAGTATTTT
CASSRRQVFITDTQYF
>TRBV11-2|TRBJ2-1|TRBD2
TGTGCCAGCAGCCCTCCTAGCGGCAATGAGCAGTTCTTC
CASSPPSGNEQFF
>TRBV10-3|TRBJ2-1|TRBD1
TGTGCCATCAGTCAGGACAGGGGAAGGAATGAGCAGTTCTTC
CAISQDRGRNEQFF
>TRBV18|TRBJ1-1|NA
TGTGCCAGCTCAGAGGTTAACACTGAAGCTTTCTTT
CASSEVNTEAFF
>TRBV27|TRBJ2-6|NA
TGTGCCAGCCGAGGGCGCCAGGGAGGTTTGGGGGCCAACGTCCTGACTTTC
CASRGRQGGLGANVLTF
>TRBV4-1|TRBJ2-7|NA
TGCGCCAGCAGCCAAGCTCTTAGAACCGAGCAGTACTTC
CASSQALRTEQYF
>TRBV20-1|TRBJ2-5|NA
TGCAGTGCCCGGGGTCCAGAGACCCAGTACTTC
CSARGPETQYF
>TRBV7-2|TRBJ2-3|TRBD2
TGTGCCAGCAGCACGGGGACTAGCGCAGATACGCAGTATTTT
CASSTGTSADTQYF
>TRBV4-1|TRBJ2-1|TRBD1
TGCGCCAGCAGCCAAGATCGGGACAGGGTCTGGGATGAGCAGTTCTTC
CASSQDRDRVWDEQFF
>TRBV5-4|TRBJ2-3|TRBD2
TGTGCCAGCAGCTTAGCGGGAGAGGGCCTCACAGATACGCAGTATTTT
CASSLAGEGLTDTQYF
>TRBV18|TRBJ1-1|NA
TGTGCCAGCTCGCGGGGCCGGGAGGATGAAGCTTTCTTT
CASSRGREDEAFF
>TRBV13|TRBJ2-7|NA
TGTGCCAGCAGCCCACTCCCGGGTGACAGTGGCTTTTACGAGCAGTACTTC
CASSPLPGDSGFYEQYF
>TRBV2|TRBJ2-1|TRBD2
TGTGCCAGCAGTGACATAGCGGGAGCCGCCGAGCAGTTCTTC
CASSDIAGAAEQFF
>TRBV9|TRBJ2-7|TRBD2
TGTGCCAGCAGCCCTACCCCGACTAGCGGGAGGGTTTACGAGCAGTACTTC
CASSPTPTSGRVYEQYF
>TRBV28|TRBJ1-2|NA
TGTGCCAGCAGTTTATACTCAGGGAATGGCTACACCTTC
CASSLYSGNGYTF
>TRBV29-1|TRBJ2-2|TRBD2
TGCAGCGTCCAAGGGACTAGCGGGCCGAACACCGGGGAGCTGTTTTTT
CSVQGTSGPNTGELFF
>TRBV6-6|TRBJ2-1|NA
TGTGCCAGCAGGGACTCCCGGTACAATGAGCAGTTCTTC
CASRDSRYNEQFF
>TRBV6-5|TRBJ1-1|NA
TGTGCCAGCAGGGGGGAGTCGACAGGGAACACTGAAGCTTTCTTT
CASRGESTGNTEAFF
>TRBV7-2|TRBJ2-1|NA
TGTGCCAGCAGCTTAGGCGGCCCCTACAATGAGCAGTTCTTC
CASSLGGPYNEQFF
>TRBV11-3|TRBJ2-5|NA
TGTGCCAGCAGCTTAGGAGGGGGCCAAGAGACCCAGTACTTC
CASSLGGGQETQYF
>TRBV18|TRBJ2-1|TRBD2
TGTGCCAGCTCACCGTCGTCGGGACTAGCGGGAGATGAGCAGTTCTTC
CASSPSSGLAGDEQFF
>TRBV11-2|TRBJ2-1|TRBD1
TGTGCCAGCAGCTTAGCGCTAGAGGGGGCATTCAATGAGCAGTTCTTC
CASSLALEGAFNEQFF
>TRBV7-3|TRBJ2-1|TRBD2
TGTGCCACCGTTGAGCGGGAGCGCTACAATGAGCGGTTCTTC
CATVERERYNERFF
>TRBV5-1|TRBJ2-5|TRBD1
TGCGCCAGCAGCTTAGGAGGGACAGGGTTTGAGACCCAGTACTTC
CASSLGGTGFETQYF
>TRBV10-3|TRBJ2-6|NA
TGTGCCATCAGCGGGGCTGGGGCCAACGTCCTGACTTTC
CAISGAGANVLTF